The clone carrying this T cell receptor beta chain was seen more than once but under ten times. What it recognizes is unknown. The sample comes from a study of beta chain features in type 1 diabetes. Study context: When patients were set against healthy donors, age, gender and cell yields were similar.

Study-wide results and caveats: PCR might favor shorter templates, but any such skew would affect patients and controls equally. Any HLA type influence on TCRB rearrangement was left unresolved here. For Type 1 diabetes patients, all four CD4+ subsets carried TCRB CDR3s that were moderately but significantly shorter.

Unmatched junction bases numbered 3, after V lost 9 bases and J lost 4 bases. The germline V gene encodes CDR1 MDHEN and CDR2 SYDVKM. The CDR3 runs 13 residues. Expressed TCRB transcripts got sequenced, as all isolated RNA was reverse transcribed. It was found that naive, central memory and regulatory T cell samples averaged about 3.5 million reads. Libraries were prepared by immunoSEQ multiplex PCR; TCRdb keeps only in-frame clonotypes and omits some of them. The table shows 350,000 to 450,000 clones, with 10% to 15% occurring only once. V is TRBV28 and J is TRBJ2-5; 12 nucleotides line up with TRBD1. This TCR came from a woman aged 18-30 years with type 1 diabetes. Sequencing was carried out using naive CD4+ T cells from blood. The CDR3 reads CASGTGGRETQYF. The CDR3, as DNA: TGTGCCAGTGGGACAGGGGGCAGAGAGACCCAGTACTTC.